The rows below give T cell receptor beta chains drawn from one sample of a study of blood T cell repertoires in COVID-19. Measured with immunoSEQ multiplex PCR; TCRdb has only the in-frame clones, and not every one. The sample contains around 63,000 clones, about 86% of which appear only once. Sequencing used peripheral blood. The origin of the receptors is a woman older than 75 with active COVID-19. CDR3s include the opening cysteine and the closing phenylalanine or tryptophan. The D gene is left open where the match is weak. Size values are once, few and many counts, or a class for expanded clones, and some rows have none.

size	V	J	D	CDR3	DNA
.	TRBV6-5	TRBJ2-3	.	CASSYRGSSTDTQYF	TGTGCCAGCAGTTACCGGGGGAGTAGCACAGATACGCAGTATTTT
.	TRBV7-2	TRBJ2-3	.	CASSPYRRGGDTQYF	TGTGCCAGCAGCCCGTATAGAAGGGGGGGGGATACGCAGTATTTT
.	TRBV18	TRBJ2-3	.	CASSPSASTDTQYF	TGTGCCAGCTCCCCGAGCGCGAGCACAGATACGCAGTATTTT
.	TRBV7-9	TRBJ1-6	.	CASSSGRDSPLHF	TGTGCCAGCAGCTCGGGCAGGGATTCACCCCTCCACTTT
few	TRBV28	TRBJ1-3	.	CASSQNRNTIYF	TGTGCCAGCAGTCAGAACAGAAACACCATATATTTT
.	TRBV20-1	TRBJ2-3	.	CSASWTQGTQYF	TGCAGTGCTAGTTGGACTCAAGGTACGCAGTATTTT
.	TRBV18	TRBJ2-1	.	CASSPYSGYEYNEQFF	TGTGCCAGCTCACCCTACTCAGGGTATGAATACAATGAGCAGTTCTTC
.	TRBV5-1	TRBJ2-1	TRBD2	CASRGDHNEQFF	TGCGCCAGCCGGGGGGACCACAATGAGCAGTTCTTC
.	TRBV6-6	TRBJ1-6	TRBD1	CASSPRRGDNSPLHF	TGTGCCAGCAGTCCTCGCAGGGGGGATAATTCACCCCTCCACTTT
.	TRBV29-1	TRBJ2-1	.	CSAFVSGSYNEQFF	TGCAGCGCGTTCGTAAGCGGTTCCTACAATGAGCAGTTCTTC
.	TRBV7-2	TRBJ1-5	.	CASSLMGGVEQPQHF	TGTGCCAGCAGCTTAATGGGGGGGGTTGAACAGCCCCAGCATTTT
once	TRBV2	TRBJ1-2	.	CASSDGGGSNYGYTF	TGTGCCAGCAGTGACGGGGGGGGGAGCAACTATGGCTACACCTTC
.	TRBV5-1	TRBJ1-2	.	CASSLDSLNYGYTF	TGCGCCAGCAGCTTGGATTCACTGAACTATGGCTACACCTTC
.	TRBV3-1/TRBV3-2	TRBJ2-1	.	CASSPRTAGNEQFF	TGTGCCAGCAGCCCCAGGACGGCGGGGAATGAGCAGTTCTTC
.	TRBV25-1	TRBJ1-2	TRBD1	CASSEGAGGSIYGYTF	TGTGCCAGCAGTGAAGGGGCAGGGGGGTCTATCTATGGCTACACCTTC
once	TRBV10-3	TRBJ2-1	TRBD2	CAISESRGGTEQFF	TGTGCCATCAGTGAGTCAAGGGGAGGGACGGAGCAGTTCTTC
.	TRBV30	TRBJ2-2	.	CAWSLQGIGELFF	TGTGCCTGGAGCTTACAGGGAATCGGGGAGCTGTTTTTT
.	TRBV6-5	TRBJ2-7	TRBD2	CASRPSGNYEQYF	TGTGCCAGCAGGCCTAGCGGGAACTACGAGCAGTACTTC
.	TRBV6-6	TRBJ2-5	.	CASSYSVLWTQYF	TGTGCCAGCAGTTACTCTGTACTGTGGACCCAGTACTTC
.	TRBV19	TRBJ2-5	.	CASRRTGEWETQYF	TGTGCCAGTAGGAGAACAGGTGAATGGGAGACCCAGTACTTC
.	TRBV28	TRBJ2-7	TRBD1	CASSLTATGSYEQYF	TGTGCCAGCAGTTTAACGGCGACAGGGTCCTACGAGCAGTACTTC
.	TRBV6-5	TRBJ1-2	.	CASSPVRGYGYTF	TGTGCCAGCAGCCCCGTGCGTGGCTATGGCTACACCTTC
once	TRBV4-2	TRBJ1-1	.	CASSPGHSMNTEAFF	TGTGCCAGCAGCCCGGGACACTCCATGAACACTGAAGCTTTCTTT
.	TRBV18	TRBJ1-1	.	CASSLGSPRTEAFF	TGTGCCAGCTCACTCGGGTCCCCGAGGACTGAAGCTTTCTTT
.	TRBV2	TRBJ1-2	.	CASSESSYGYTF	TGTGCCAGCAGTGAATCGAGCTATGGCTACACCTTC
.	TRBV29-1	TRBJ2-1	TRBD2	CSVVAGRAWEQFF	TGCAGCGTTGTGGCGGGGAGGGCTTGGGAGCAGTTCTTC
once	TRBV4-3	TRBJ1-1	TRBD1	CASSQGQGAFF	TGCGCCAGCAGCCAAGGACAGGGAGCTTTCTTT
.	TRBV28	TRBJ2-7	TRBD1	CASSSNVGTGVTYEQYF	TGTGCCAGCAGTTCAAACGTCGGGACAGGGGTAACCTACGAGCAGTACTTC
once	TRBV14	TRBJ2-3	TRBD2	CASSRGLAGASHTQYF	TGTGCCAGCAGCCGTGGACTAGCGGGGGCATCTCATACGCAGTATTTT
.	TRBV29-1	TRBJ2-7	.	CSAVPGEVGEQYF	TGCAGCGCCGTCCCGGGGGAGGTGGGCGAGCAGTACTTC
.	TRBV29-1	TRBJ1-4	.	CSVWSGNEKLFF	TGCAGCGTTTGGAGTGGGAATGAAAAACTGTTTTTT
.	TRBV4-3	TRBJ1-2	.	CASSQGSGVNYGYTF	TGCGCCAGCAGCCAAGGGTCAGGGGTTAACTATGGCTACACCTTC
few	TRBV5-6	TRBJ1-1	.	CASSPLGQRAGTEAFF	TGTGCCAGCAGCCCCCTCGGACAGAGGGCCGGCACTGAAGCTTTCTTT
.	TRBV2	TRBJ1-1	.	CASMGRGMNTEAFF	TGTGCCAGCATGGGGCGAGGCATGAACACTGAAGCTTTCTTT
.	TRBV18	TRBJ1-1	TRBD1	CASSGTGHNTEAFF	TGTGCCAGCTCAGGGACAGGCCACAACACTGAAGCTTTCTTT
.	TRBV19	TRBJ1-2	TRBD1	CASSSPTGDIDGYTF	TGTGCCAGTAGTAGCCCGACAGGGGACATCGATGGCTACACCTTC
.	TRBV18	TRBJ2-1	.	CASSRQGFNEQFF	TGTGCCAGCTCACGCCAGGGGTTTAATGAGCAGTTCTTC
.	TRBV28	TRBJ1-2	TRBD1	CASSSPQGYGYTF	TGTGCCAGCAGTTCCCCACAGGGGTATGGCTACACCTTC
.	TRBV28	TRBJ2-3	.	CASSLATDTQYF	TGTGCCAGCAGTTTGGCAACAGATACGCAGTATTTT
.	TRBV6-6	TRBJ1-2	.	CASTPGRYGYTF	TGTGCCAGCACCCCCGGGAGATATGGCTACACCTTC
.	TRBV5-4	TRBJ2-5	TRBD2	CASSLSGGAGETQYF	TGTGCCAGCAGCTTGTCCGGGGGGGCGGGAGAGACCCAGTACTTC
.	TRBV5-1	TRBJ2-1	.	CASRVTVENEQFF	TGCGCCAGCAGGGTGACTGTCGAAAATGAGCAGTTCTTC
.	TRBV2	TRBJ2-3	.	CASSATARAGSTDTQYF	TGTGCCAGCAGCGCCACTGCGAGAGCGGGCAGCACAGATACGCAGTATTTT
once	TRBV19	TRBJ2-2	TRBD2	CASSSGLAGGLFTGELFF	TGTGCCAGTAGCTCCGGACTAGCGGGGGGACTCTTCACCGGGGAGCTGTTTTTT
.	TRBV6-2/TRBV6-3	TRBJ2-7	.	CASSYPPGLRQYF	TGTGCCAGCAGTTACCCTCCCGGGTTACGGCAGTACTTC
once	TRBV9	TRBJ2-3	.	CASSFRTSTDTQYF	TGTGCCAGCAGCTTTCGGACTAGCACAGATACGCAGTATTTT
.	TRBV7-2	TRBJ1-2	.	CASSMTGQRGGYTF	TGTGCCAGCAGCATGACAGGTCAAAGGGGTGGCTACACCTTC
.	TRBV3-1/TRBV3-2	TRBJ1-1	.	CASAGLKNTEAFF	TGTGCCAGCGCGGGACTTAAGAACACTGAAGCTTTCTTT
.	TRBV19	TRBJ2-5	TRBD1	CATRQGTQETQYF	TGTGCCACCCGACAGGGGACCCAAGAGACCCAGTACTTC
.	TRBV7-9	TRBJ2-5	TRBD1	CASRWTGTGETQYF	TGTGCCAGCAGGTGGACAGGGACGGGAGAGACCCAGTACTTC
.	TRBV5-1	TRBJ2-7	TRBD1	CASSPGGQGADEQYF	TGCGCCAGCAGCCCCGGTGGACAGGGGGCCGACGAGCAGTACTTC
.	TRBV7-2	TRBJ2-2	.	CASSPRQLNTGELFF	TGTGCCAGCAGCCCCCGACAGCTGAACACCGGGGAGCTGTTTTTT
.	TRBV5-4	TRBJ2-3	.	CASSPGTVRDTQYF	TGTGCCAGCAGCCCTGGGACTGTCCGAGATACGCAGTATTTT
.	TRBV6-5	TRBJ2-7	TRBD1	CASSYSWGQGTYEQYF	TGTGCCAGCAGTTACTCCTGGGGACAGGGTACTTACGAGCAGTACTTC
once	TRBV7-3	TRBJ2-3	TRBD2	CASSLPLLAGGTSTDTQYF	TGTGCCAGCAGCTTACCCTTACTAGCGGGGGGGACTAGCACAGATACGCAGTATTTT